The 7 T cell receptor beta chains listed next were all sequenced from one sample in a study of human T cells and chemical hapten exposure. The sample's time point: patch test 1, 2 weeks after DPC sensitization. Documented treatment: therapeutic diphenylcyclopropenone sensitization with weekly scalp DPC. TCRdb processed the RACE reads anew with MiXCR; each CDR3 protein has one entry. The profile shows around 120,000 distinct CDR3 sequences, roughly 13% of them singletons. The material was whole blood, obtained in connection with sensitization to the hapten diphenylcyclopropenone (DPC). These receptor sequences come from a man aged 18 to 30 with alopecia areata. Some clones in this sample may be carry-over from other donors' samples.

The chain combines TRBV20-1 with TRBJ2-7; TRBD2 agrees at 9 bases. With V trimmed by 1 base and J by 4 bases, 11 bases remained unmatched. CDR3 length equals 16 residues. Germline V CDR1 and CDR2: DFQATT, SNEGSKA (reference sequence). The DNA for the CDR3 is TGCAGTGCTAGAGTAGCCTCGGCTAGCGGGGCTTACGAGCAGTACGTC. This codes for CSARVASASGAYEQYV.

In its sample, this clonotype was seen many times. The V call is TRBV27, the J call TRBJ1-1, with a weak D call TRBD1 (5 bases). The CDR3 length is 14 residues. Germline V lookup: CDR1 MNHEY, CDR2 SMNVEV (reference sequence). Trimming removed 7 bases at V and 3 bases at J, with 15 bases between. In nucleotides, the CDR3 is TGTGCCAGCAACCAGGGAGGCCCTCACACTGAAGCTTTCTTT. Its translation: CASNQGGPHTEAFF.

This clonotype showed up just once. A read error may account for a junction end that differs from germline. The chain employs TRBV7-2 and TRBJ1-3, with D perhaps TRBD1 (5 bases). Per the germline V gene, CDR1 is SGHTA and CDR2 is FQGNSA. This CDR3 is 12 amino acids long. CDR3 amino acids: CASSSQGTTIYF. DNA for the CDR3: TGTGCCAGCAGCTCCCAGGGAACCACCATATATTTT.

This clonotype was picked up a small number of times. The V and J genes are TRBV11-2 and TRBJ1-5; no clear D. CDR1 SGHAT and CDR2 FQNNGV come from the germline V gene. V lost 1 base to trimming and J lost 7 bases, with 8 bases between them. This CDR3 spans 13 amino acids. The CDR3 coding sequence is TGTGCCAGCAGCTTAGCTTATCAGCAGCCCCAGCATTTT. As protein: CASSLAYQQPQHF.

V is TRBV12-3 or TRBV12-4 and J is TRBJ1-1, with 11 bases aligning to TRBD1. The CDR3 is 15 residues long. With 3 bases clipped from V and 4 bases from J, the junction kept 4 bases outside the gene matches. The CDR3 DNA reads TGTGCCAGCAGTTTTGGGGACAGGGGGTCCACTGAAGCTTTCTTT. It is translated as CASSFGDRGSTEAFF.

This clonotype was seen a handful of times. The rearrangement joins TRBV7-9 to TRBJ2-3; no definite D call. Germline loops: CDR1 SEHNR, CDR2 FQNEAQ (reference sequence). Deletions cut 3 bases from V and 0 bases from J, with 13 bases between. This CDR3 has 16 amino acids. The CDR3 here is CASSLTGVGSTDTQYF. Written as DNA, the CDR3 is TGTGCCAGCAGCTTGACGGGTGTGGGGAGCACAGATACGCAGTATTTT.

This sequence joins TRBV7-6 and TRBJ1-1, with 8 nucleotides matching TRBD1. The CDR3 totals 18 residues. After removal of 4 bases from V and 1 base from J, the junction contained 14 bases not matched to a gene. The V gene's germline CDR1 is SGHVS and CDR2 FNYEAQ. The CDR3 protein is CASSSSPTRTGRNTEAFF. In DNA, the CDR3 is TGTGCCAGCAGCTCCAGCCCGACCAGGACAGGGAGGAACACTGAAGCTTTCTTT.